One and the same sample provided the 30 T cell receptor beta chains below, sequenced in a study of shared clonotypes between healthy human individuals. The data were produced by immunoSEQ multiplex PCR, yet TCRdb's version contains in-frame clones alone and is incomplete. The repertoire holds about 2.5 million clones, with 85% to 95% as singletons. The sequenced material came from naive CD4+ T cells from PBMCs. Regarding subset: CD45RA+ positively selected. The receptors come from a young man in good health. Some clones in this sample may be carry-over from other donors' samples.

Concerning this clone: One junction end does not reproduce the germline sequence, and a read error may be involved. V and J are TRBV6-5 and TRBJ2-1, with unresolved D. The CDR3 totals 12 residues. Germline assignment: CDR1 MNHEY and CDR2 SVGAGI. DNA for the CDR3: TGTGCCAGCAGCAATGGGTACAAGGAGCAGTTCTTC. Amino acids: CASSNGYKEQFF.

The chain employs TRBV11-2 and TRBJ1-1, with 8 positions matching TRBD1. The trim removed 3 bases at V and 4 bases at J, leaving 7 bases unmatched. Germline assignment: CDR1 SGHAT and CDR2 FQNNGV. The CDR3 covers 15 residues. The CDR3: CASSFQQGVGTEAFF. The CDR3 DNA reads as TGTGCCAGCAGCTTCCAACAGGGGGTAGGCACTGAAGCTTTCTTT.

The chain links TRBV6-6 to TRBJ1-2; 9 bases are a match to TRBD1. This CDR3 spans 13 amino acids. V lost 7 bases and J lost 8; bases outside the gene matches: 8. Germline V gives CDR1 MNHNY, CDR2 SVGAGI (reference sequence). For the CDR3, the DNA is TGTGCCAGCAACCAGGGACAGGGAAGAGGCTACACCTTC. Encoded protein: CASNQGQGRGYTF.

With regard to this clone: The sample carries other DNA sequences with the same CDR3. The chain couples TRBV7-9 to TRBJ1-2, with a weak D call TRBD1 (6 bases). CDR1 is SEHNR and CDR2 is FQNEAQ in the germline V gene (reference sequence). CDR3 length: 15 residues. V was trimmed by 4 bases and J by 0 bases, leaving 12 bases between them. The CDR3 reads CASSSLDRTNYGYTF. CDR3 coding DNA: TGTGCCAGCAGCTCGCTGGACAGAACTAACTATGGCTACACCTTC.

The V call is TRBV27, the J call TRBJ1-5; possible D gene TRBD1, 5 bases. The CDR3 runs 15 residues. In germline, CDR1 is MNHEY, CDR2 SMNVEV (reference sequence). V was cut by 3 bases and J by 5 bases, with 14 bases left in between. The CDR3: CASSLGGVRDQPQHF. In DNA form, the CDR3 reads TGTGCCAGCAGTTTGGGGGGGGTTCGCGATCAGCCCCAGCATTTT.

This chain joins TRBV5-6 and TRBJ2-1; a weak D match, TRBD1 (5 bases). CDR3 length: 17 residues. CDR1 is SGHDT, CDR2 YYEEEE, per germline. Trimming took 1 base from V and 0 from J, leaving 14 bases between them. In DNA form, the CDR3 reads TGTGCCAGCAGCTTGAATCTGGGGCCTAACTCCTACAATGAGCAGTTCTTC. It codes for CASSLNLGPNSYNEQFF.

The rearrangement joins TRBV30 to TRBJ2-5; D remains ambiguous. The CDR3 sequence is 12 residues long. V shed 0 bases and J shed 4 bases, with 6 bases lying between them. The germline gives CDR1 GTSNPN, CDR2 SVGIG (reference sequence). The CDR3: CAWSVPLETQYF. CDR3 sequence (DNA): TGTGCCTGGAGTGTTCCCCTAGAGACCCAGTACTTC.

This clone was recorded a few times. CDR3 sequence (DNA): TGTGCCAGCGCCCGGGACAGCCGCCACTCTGGAAACACCATATATTTT. It specifies CASARDSRHSGNTIYF. This sequence joins TRBV19 and TRBJ1-3, with 7 bases that match TRBD1. Germline V gene sequence: CDR1 LNHDA, CDR2 SQIVND (reference sequence). The CDR3 sequence is 16 residues long. J lost 0 bases, V lost 9 bases, and 11 bases had no gene match.

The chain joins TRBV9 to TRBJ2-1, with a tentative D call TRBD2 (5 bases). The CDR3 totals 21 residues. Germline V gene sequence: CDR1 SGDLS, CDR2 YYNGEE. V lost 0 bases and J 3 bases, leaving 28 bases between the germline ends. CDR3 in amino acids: CASSVAKGTRDLPTYYNEQFF. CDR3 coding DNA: TGTGCCAGCAGCGTAGCGAAAGGAACTAGAGACCTCCCTACTTACTACAATGAGCAGTTCTTC.

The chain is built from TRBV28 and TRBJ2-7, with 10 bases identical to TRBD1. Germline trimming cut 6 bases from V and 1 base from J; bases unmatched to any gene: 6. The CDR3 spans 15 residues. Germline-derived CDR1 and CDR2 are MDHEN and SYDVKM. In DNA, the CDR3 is TGTGCCAGCAGGAGACCGGGACAGGGGTCCTACGAGCAGTACTTC. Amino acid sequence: CASRRPGQGSYEQYF.

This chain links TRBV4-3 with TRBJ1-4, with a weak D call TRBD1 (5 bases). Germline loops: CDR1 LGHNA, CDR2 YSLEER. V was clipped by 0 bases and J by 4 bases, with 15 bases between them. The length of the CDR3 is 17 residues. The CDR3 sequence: CASSQDGPGRINEKLFF. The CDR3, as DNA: TGCGCCAGCAGCCAAGATGGCCCGGGACGCATTAATGAAAAACTGTTTTTT.

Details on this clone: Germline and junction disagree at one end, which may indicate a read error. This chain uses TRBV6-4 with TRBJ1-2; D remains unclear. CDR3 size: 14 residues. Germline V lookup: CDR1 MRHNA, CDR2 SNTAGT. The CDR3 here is CTSSESWGNYGYTF. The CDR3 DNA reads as TGTACCAGCAGTGAATCTTGGGGAAACTATGGCTACACCTTC.

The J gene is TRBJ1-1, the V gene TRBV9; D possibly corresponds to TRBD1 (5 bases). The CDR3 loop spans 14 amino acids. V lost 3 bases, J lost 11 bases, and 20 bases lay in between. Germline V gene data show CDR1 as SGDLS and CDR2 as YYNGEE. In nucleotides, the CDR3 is TGTGCCAGCAGCGAAGTCGACAGACCCCTTGGGGCTTTCTTT. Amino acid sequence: CASSEVDRPLGAFF.

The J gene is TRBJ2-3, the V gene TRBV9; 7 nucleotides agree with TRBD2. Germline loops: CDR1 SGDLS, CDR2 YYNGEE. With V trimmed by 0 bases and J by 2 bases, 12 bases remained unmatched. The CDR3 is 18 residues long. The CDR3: CASSVDGRVGGDTDTQYF. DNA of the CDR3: TGTGCCAGCAGCGTAGATGGGAGGGTCGGCGGGGACACAGATACGCAGTATTTT. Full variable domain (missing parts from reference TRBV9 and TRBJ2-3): DSGVTQTPKHLITATGQRVTLRCSPRSGDLSVYWYQQSLDQGLQFLIQYYNGEERAKGNILERFSAQQFPDLHSELNLSSLELGDSALYFCASSVDGRVGGDTDTQYFGPGTRLTVL.

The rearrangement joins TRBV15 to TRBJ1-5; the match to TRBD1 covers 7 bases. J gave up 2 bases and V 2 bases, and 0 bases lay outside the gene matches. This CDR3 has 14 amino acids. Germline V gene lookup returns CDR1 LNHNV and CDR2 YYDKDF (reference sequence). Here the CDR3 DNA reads TGTGCCACCAGCAGACAGGGGGGCAATCAGCCCCAGCATTTT. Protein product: CATSRQGGNQPQHF.

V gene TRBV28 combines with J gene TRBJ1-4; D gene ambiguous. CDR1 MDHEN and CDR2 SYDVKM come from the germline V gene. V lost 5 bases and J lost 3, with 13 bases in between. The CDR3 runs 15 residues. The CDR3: CASSPLSGANEKLFF. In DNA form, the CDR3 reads TGTGCCAGCAGTCCCCTGTCCGGGGCTAATGAAAAACTGTTTTTT.

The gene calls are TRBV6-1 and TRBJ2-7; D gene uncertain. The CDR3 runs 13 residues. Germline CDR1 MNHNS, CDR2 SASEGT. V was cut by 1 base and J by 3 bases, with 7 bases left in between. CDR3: CASSEEESYEQYF. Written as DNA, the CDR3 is TGTGCCAGCAGTGAAGAAGAGAGCTACGAGCAGTACTTC.

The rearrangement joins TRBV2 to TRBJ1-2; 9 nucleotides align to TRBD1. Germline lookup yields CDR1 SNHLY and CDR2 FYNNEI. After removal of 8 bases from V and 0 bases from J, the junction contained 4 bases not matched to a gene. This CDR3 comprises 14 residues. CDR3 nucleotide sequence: TGTGCCAGCGTAAGGGACAGGGCTAACTATGGCTACACCTTC. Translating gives CASVRDRANYGYTF.

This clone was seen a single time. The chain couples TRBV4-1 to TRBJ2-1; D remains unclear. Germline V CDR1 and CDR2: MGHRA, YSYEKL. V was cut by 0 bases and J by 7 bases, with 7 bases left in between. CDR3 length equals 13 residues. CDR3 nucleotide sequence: TGCGCCAGCAGCCAAGAAGGCCGAAATGAGCAGTTCTTC. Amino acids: CASSQEGRNEQFF.

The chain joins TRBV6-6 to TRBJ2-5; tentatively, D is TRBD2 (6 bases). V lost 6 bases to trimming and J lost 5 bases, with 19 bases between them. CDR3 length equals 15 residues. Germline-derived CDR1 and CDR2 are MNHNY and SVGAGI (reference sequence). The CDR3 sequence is CASRGFAGPAETQYF. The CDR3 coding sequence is TGTGCCAGCAGGGGATTCGCGGGGCCCGCGGAGACCCAGTACTTC.

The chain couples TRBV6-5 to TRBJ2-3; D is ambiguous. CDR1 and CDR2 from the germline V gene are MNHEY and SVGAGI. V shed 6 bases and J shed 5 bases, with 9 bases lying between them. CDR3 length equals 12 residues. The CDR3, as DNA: TGTGCCAGCAGGGTTGGTGGAGATACGCAGTATTTT. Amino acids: CASRVGGDTQYF.

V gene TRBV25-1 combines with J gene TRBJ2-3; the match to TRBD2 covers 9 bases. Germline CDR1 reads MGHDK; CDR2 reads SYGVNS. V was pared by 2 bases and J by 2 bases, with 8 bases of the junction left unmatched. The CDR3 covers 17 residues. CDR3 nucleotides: TGTGCCAGCAGTGAACGGCGGGGGGGGACGGCCACAGATACGCAGTATTTT. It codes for CASSERRGGTATDTQYF.

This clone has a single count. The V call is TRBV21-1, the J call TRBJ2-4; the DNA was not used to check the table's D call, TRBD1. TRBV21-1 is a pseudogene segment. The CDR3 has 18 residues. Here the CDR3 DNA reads TGTGCCAGCAGCCTTCTACAGGGGGACGTGCGAGCCAAAAACATTCAGTACTTC. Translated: CASSLLQGDVRAKNIQYF.

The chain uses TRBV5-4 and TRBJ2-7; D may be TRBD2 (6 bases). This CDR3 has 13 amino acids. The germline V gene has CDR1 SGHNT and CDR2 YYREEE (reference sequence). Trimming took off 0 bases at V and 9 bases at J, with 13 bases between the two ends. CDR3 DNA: TGTGCCAGCAGCTTGGGACTAGGGGTTGTGCAGTACTTC. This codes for CASSLGLGVVQYF. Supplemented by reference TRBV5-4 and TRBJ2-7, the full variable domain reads ETGVTQSPTHLIKTRGQQVTLRCSSQSGHNTVSWYQQALGQGPQFIFQYYREEENGRGNFPPRFSGLQFPNYSSELNVNALELDDSALYLCASSLGLGVVQYFGPGTRLTVT.

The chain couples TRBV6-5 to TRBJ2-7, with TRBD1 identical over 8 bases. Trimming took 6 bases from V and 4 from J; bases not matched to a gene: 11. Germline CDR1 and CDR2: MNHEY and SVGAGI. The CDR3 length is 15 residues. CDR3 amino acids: CASRNGQGGRYEQYF. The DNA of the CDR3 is TGTGCCAGCAGGAACGGACAGGGCGGTAGGTACGAGCAGTACTTC.

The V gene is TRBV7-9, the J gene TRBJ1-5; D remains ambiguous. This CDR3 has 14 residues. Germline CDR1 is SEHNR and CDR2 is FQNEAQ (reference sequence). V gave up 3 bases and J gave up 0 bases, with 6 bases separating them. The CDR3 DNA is TGTGCCAGCAGCTTGAGAAATAGCAATCAGCCCCAGCATTTT. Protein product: CASSLRNSNQPQHF.

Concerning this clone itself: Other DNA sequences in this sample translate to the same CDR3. The CDR3 nucleotides are TGTGCCAGCAGTTCTCCCTATGGCTACACCTTC. Residues: CASSSPYGYTF. This sequence joins TRBV28 and TRBJ1-2, with D unclear. The CDR3 contains 11 residues. Trimming took 4 bases from V and 4 from J, leaving 4 bases between them. CDR1 is MDHEN, CDR2 SYDVKM, per germline.

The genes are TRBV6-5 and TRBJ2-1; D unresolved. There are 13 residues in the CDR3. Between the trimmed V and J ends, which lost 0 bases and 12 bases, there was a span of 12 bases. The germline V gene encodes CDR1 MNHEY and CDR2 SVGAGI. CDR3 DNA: TGTGCCAGCAGTTACTCGACCCGCTCCGGGCAGTTCTTC. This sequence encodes CASSYSTRSGQFF.

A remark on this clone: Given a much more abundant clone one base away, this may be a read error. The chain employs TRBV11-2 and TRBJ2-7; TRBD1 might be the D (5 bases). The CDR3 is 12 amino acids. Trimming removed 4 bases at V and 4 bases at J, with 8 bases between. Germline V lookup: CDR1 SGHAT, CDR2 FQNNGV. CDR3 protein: CASSSRQYEQYF. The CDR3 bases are TGTGCCAGCAGCTCCAGACAGTACGAGCAGTACTTC.

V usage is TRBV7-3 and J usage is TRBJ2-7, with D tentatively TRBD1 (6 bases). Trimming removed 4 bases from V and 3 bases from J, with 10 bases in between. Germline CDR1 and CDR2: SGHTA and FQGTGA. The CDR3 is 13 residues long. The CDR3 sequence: CASSYQQGYEQYF. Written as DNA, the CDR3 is TGTGCCAGCAGCTACCAACAGGGCTACGAGCAGTACTTC.